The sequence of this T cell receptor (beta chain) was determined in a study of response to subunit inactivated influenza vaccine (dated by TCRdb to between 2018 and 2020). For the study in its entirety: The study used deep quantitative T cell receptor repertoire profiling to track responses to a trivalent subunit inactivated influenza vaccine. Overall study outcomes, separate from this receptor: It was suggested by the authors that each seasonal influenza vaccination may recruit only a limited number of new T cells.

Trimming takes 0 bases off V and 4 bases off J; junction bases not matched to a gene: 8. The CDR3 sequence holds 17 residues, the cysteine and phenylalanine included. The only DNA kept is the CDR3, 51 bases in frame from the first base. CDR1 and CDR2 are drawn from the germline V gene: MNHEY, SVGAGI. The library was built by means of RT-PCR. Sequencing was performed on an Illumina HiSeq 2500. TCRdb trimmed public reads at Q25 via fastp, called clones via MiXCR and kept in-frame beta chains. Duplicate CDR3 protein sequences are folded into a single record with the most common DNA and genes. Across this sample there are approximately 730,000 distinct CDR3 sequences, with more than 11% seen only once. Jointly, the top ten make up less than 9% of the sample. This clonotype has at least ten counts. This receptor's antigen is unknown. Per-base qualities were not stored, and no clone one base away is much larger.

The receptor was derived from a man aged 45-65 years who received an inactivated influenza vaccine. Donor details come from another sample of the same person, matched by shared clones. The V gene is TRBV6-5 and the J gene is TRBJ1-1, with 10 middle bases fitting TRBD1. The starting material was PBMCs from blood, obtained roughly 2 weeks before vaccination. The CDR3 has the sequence CASSYSTGGKWVTEAFF. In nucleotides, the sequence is TGTGCCAGCAGTTACTCGACAGGGGGCAAATGGGTCACTGAAGCTTTCTTT.